Presented here are 21 T cell receptor beta chains from one specimen sequenced in a study of blood T cell repertoires in COVID-19. This table comes from immunoSEQ multiplex PCR, and its TCRdb copy is limited to in-frame clones, with some not included. The table shows about 120,000 clones, with approximately 90% occurring only once. Sequenced sample: peripheral blood. The receptor source for this set is a woman in her forties or fifties with acute or convalescent COVID-19.

This rearrangement joins TRBV21-1 to TRBJ1-2. TRBV21-1 is a listed pseudogene. This CDR3 has 15 amino acids. CDR3 residues: CASSIVIWSYYGYTF. The CDR3, as DNA: TGTGCCAGCAGCATAGTAATTTGGAGTTACTATGGCTACACCTTC.

This clone has a single count. The chain combines TRBV7-8 with TRBJ1-4; 9 bases line up with TRBD1. Germline V gives CDR1 SGHVS, CDR2 FQNEAQ. Losses at the gene ends were 7 bases for V and 10 bases for J; bases not matched to a gene: 13. The CDR3 runs 15 residues. CDR3 amino acids: CASNRGRTGDGKLFF. The CDR3, as DNA: TGTGCCAGCAACCGCGGAAGGACAGGGGATGGAAAACTGTTTTTT.

CDR3 sequence reads: CASSVAATNEKLFF. CDR3 DNA sequence: TGTGCCAGTAGTGTGGCAGCAACTAATGAAAAACTGTTTTTT. The V and J genes are TRBV19 and TRBJ1-4; D gene unclear. The V end was cut by 5 bases, the J end by 0 bases, with 7 bases between. CDR3 size: 14 residues. Germline V gene sequence: CDR1 LNHDA, CDR2 SQIVND (reference sequence).

The chain employs TRBV6-4 and TRBJ1-2; a possible D gene is TRBD1 (6 bases). CDR1 and CDR2 from the germline V gene are MRHNA and SNTAGT. The CDR3 spans 14 residues. V lost 0 bases, J lost 7 bases, and 12 bases lay in between. CDR3 in amino acids: CASSDSGGGRGYTF. The CDR3 DNA reads as TGTGCCAGCAGTGACTCGGGAGGGGGTCGTGGCTACACCTTC.

This clone was seen a single time. V is TRBV3-1 (or the pseudogene TRBV3-2) and J is TRBJ2-2, with D possibly matching TRBD1 (5 bases). V was pared by 7 bases and J by 3 bases, with 12 bases between. The V gene's germline CDR1 is LGHDT and CDR2 YNNKEL (reference sequence). This CDR3 contains 14 residues. The CDR3 region has the DNA TGTGCCAGCACCCCATGGGGCGACACCGGGGAGCTGTTTTTT. Translating gives CASTPWGDTGELFF.

The CDR3 DNA follows: TGTGCCAGCAGCTCGACAGGGAGTGAAAAACTGTTTTTT. This gives the protein CASSSTGSEKLFF. The chain uses TRBV5-4 and TRBJ1-4, with TRBD1 identical over 7 bases. Germline V lookup: CDR1 SGHNT, CDR2 YYREEE (reference sequence). This CDR3 comprises 13 residues. Trimming cost V 3 bases and J 7 bases; bases outside gene matches: 3.

Details on this clone: Different DNA sequences within this sample yield the same CDR3. The chain carries TRBV2 and TRBJ1-6; TRBD1 matches 9 bases. CDR3 length equals 13 residues. Trimming at V came to 6 bases and at J to 7 bases, leaving 1 base not matched to a gene. Looked up from germline, CDR1 is SNHLY and CDR2 is FYNNEI. The chain's CDR3 is CASSGQGNSPLHF. In nucleotides, the CDR3 is TGTGCCAGCAGCGGACAGGGGAATTCACCCCTCCACTTT.

The table lists this clone with a few counts. J is TRBJ1-2 and V is TRBV7-9; D unresolved. Germline lookup yields CDR1 SEHNR and CDR2 FQNEAQ (reference sequence). The CDR3 is 12 residues long. V lost 6 bases and J 4 bases, leaving 9 bases between the germline ends. The CDR3 DNA sequence: TGTGCCAGCAGTATCATGAGCTATGGCTACACCTTC. This sequence encodes CASSIMSYGYTF.

The chain links TRBV5-6 to TRBJ1-4, with D uncertain. Trimming left V 4 bases short and J 0 bases short, with 7 bases between. The CDR3 length is 14 residues. The germline V gene has CDR1 SGHDT and CDR2 YYEEEE. DNA of the CDR3: TGTGCCAGCAGCCGTCTTACAACTAATGAAAAACTGTTTTTT. Its protein product is CASSRLTTNEKLFF.

The chain employs TRBV11-2 and TRBJ2-1; TRBD1 is a possible D gene (6 bases). Germline CDR1 is SGHAT and CDR2 is FQNNGV. V was shortened by 2 bases and J by 0 bases, with 11 bases between the two germline ends. There are 16 residues in the CDR3. CDR3 protein: CASSLYRESSYNEQFF. In DNA, the CDR3 is TGTGCCAGCAGCTTATACAGGGAGAGCTCCTACAATGAGCAGTTCTTC.

This chain joins TRBV7-9 and TRBJ2-1, with TRBD2 matching 13 bases. V shed 6 bases and J 3 bases; nucleotides not matched to a gene: 5. There are 16 residues in the CDR3. Germline V gene lookup returns CDR1 SEHNR and CDR2 FQNEAQ (reference sequence). The CDR3 DNA reads TGTGCCAGCAGTACTAGCGGGGGGGCTGGCTACAATGAGCAGTTCTTC. Amino acids: CASSTSGGAGYNEQFF.

CDR3: CASSQDLAGANEQFF. CDR3 DNA: TGCGCCAGCAGCCAAGATTTGGCGGGAGCCAATGAGCAGTTCTTC. The chain couples TRBV4-3 to TRBJ2-1; TRBD2 matches 7 bases. The CDR3 has 15 residues. J gave up 6 bases and V 0 bases, and 5 bases lay outside the gene matches. Germline values: CDR1 LGHNA, CDR2 YSLEER.

J is TRBJ1-4 and V is TRBV4-2, with a weak D call TRBD1 (6 bases). Germline CDR1 is LGHNA and CDR2 is YNFKEQ. The CDR3 length is 16 residues. V was shortened by 0 bases and J by 4 bases, with 12 bases between the two germline ends. In nucleotides, the CDR3 is TGTGCCAGCAGCCAAGATAGGACAGCGAGTAATGAAAAACTGTTTTTT. It encodes CASSQDRTASNEKLFF.

This sequence joins TRBV18 and TRBJ2-5; the D gene is possibly TRBD2 (6 bases). This CDR3 comprises 13 residues. The V end lost 2 bases, the J end lost 5 bases, and 9 bases lay between the germline ends. CDR1 is KGHSH and CDR2 is LQKENI in the germline V gene. This CDR3 reads CASSPAGRETQYF. CDR3 DNA sequence: TGTGCCAGCTCACCAGCGGGGAGGGAGACCCAGTACTTC.

This rearrangement joins TRBV19 to TRBJ2-1; the D is unclear. Deletions cut 5 bases from V and 8 bases from J, with 10 bases between. There are 12 residues in the CDR3. Looked up from germline, CDR1 is LNHDA and CDR2 is SQIVND (reference sequence). CDR3 sequence reads: CASSPLGYEQFF. Written as DNA, the CDR3 is TGTGCCAGTAGTCCTCTAGGTTATGAGCAGTTCTTC. Full variable domain (rest looked up from reference TRBV19 and TRBJ2-1): DGGITQSPKYLFRKEGQNVTLSCEQNLNHDAMYWYRQDPGQGLRLIYYSQIVNDFQKGDIAEGYSVSREKKESFPLTVTSAQKNPTAFYLCASSPLGYEQFFGPGTRLTVL.

The chain combines TRBV7-2 with TRBJ1-5, with D unresolved. V lost 5 bases to trimming and J lost 0 bases, with 11 bases between them. The CDR3 totals 15 residues. Germline-derived CDR1 and CDR2 are SGHTA and FQGNSA. The CDR3 coding sequence is TGTGCCAGCAGCCCAGGACTGAATAGCAATCAGCCCCAGCATTTT. The encoded protein is CASSPGLNSNQPQHF.

This clone has a handful of counts. The chain couples TRBV2 to TRBJ2-7; D uncertain. There are 10 residues in the CDR3. Germline CDR1 reads SNHLY; CDR2 reads FYNNEI. Trimming pared 8 bases from V and 2 bases from J, leaving 4 bases between. CDR3 nucleotides: TGTGCCAGCTCTACCTACGAGCAGTACTTC. As protein: CASSTYEQYF.

The gene calls are TRBV7-2 and TRBJ2-1; a possible D gene is TRBD1 (5 bases). The CDR3 is 14 residues long. The ends were cut back, 3 bases at V and 7 bases at J, with 13 bases in the middle. The germline CDR1 and CDR2 sequences are SGHTA and FQGNSA. The CDR3 sequence: CASSFSRTRNEQFF. The CDR3, as DNA: TGTGCCAGCAGCTTTTCACGGACACGGAATGAGCAGTTCTTC.

This clone was seen only a few times. Here the CDR3 reads CASSVGQGTNQPQHF. In DNA, the CDR3 is TGTGCCAGCAGCGTTGGACAGGGGACTAATCAGCCCCAGCATTTT. The J gene is TRBJ1-5, the V gene TRBV9, with 9 bases aligning to TRBD1. The CDR3 consists of 15 residues. CDR1 and CDR2 from the germline V gene are SGDLS and YYNGEE. V dropped 2 bases and J dropped 4; count of bases not matched to a gene: 4. Drawing the rest from reference TRBV9 and TRBJ1-5, the complete variable domain is DSGVTQTPKHLITATGQRVTLRCSPRSGDLSVYWYQQSLDQGLQFLIQYYNGEERAKGNILERFSAQQFPDLHSELNLSSLELGDSALYFCASSVGQGTNQPQHFGDGTRLSIL.

The chain has TRBV5-6 and TRBJ2-7, with D hard to call. Germline assignment: CDR1 SGHDT and CDR2 YYEEEE. Trimming left V 0 bases short and J 0 bases short, with 10 bases between. The CDR3 totals 15 residues. CDR3 nucleotides: TGTGCCAGCAGCTTGGACACGCCTTCCTCCTACGAGCAGTACTTC. Protein: CASSLDTPSSYEQYF.

The chain joins TRBV18 to TRBJ2-1; D perhaps matches TRBD2 (6 bases). Germline-derived CDR1 and CDR2 are KGHSH and LQKENI. The V and J ends lost 4 bases and 5 bases respectively, with 18 bases between them. CDR3 size: 16 residues. The CDR3 nucleotides are TGTGCCAGCTCACGCCCGCCGGGAGTGGGGAACAATGAGCAGTTCTTC. This gives the protein CASSRPPGVGNNEQFF. The entire variable domain, with the rest obtained from reference TRBV18 and TRBJ2-1, is as follows: NAGVMQNPRHLVRRRGQEARLRCSPMKGHSHVYWYRQLPEEGLKFMVYLQKENIIDESGMPKERFSAEFPKEGPSILRIQQVVRGDSAAYFCASSRPPGVGNNEQFFGPGTRLTVL.